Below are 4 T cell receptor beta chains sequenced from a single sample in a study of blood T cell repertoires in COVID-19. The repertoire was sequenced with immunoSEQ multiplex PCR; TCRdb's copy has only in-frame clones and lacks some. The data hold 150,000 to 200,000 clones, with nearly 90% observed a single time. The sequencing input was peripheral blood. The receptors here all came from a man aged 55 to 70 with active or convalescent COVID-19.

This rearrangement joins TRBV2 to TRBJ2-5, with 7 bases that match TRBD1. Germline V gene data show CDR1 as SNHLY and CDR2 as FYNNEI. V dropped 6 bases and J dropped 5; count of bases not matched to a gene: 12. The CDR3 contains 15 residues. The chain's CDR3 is CASSLRQGVVETQYF. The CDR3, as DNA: TGTGCCAGCAGCCTAAGACAGGGTGTGGTGGAGACCCAGTACTTC. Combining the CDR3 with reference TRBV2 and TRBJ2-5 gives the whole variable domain EPEVTQTPSHQVTQMGQEVILRCVPISNHLYFYWYRQILGQKVEFLVSFYNNEISEKSEIFDDQFSVERPDGSNFTLKIRSTKLEDSAMYFCASSLRQGVVETQYFGPGTRLLVL.

Here the CDR3 reads CSVDPDRGGEKLFF. Here the CDR3 DNA reads TGCAGCGTTGACCCTGACAGGGGAGGAGAAAAACTGTTTTTT. The rearrangement joins TRBV29-1 to TRBJ1-4, with TRBD1 identical over 8 bases. Germline V lookup: CDR1 SQVTM, CDR2 ANQGSEA. V trimming: 3 bases; J trimming: 8 bases; junction bases outside the gene matches: 8. CDR3 length: 14 amino acids.

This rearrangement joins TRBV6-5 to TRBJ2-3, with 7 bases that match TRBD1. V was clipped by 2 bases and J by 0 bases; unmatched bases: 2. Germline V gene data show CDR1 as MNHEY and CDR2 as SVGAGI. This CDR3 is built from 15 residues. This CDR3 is CASSYTGASTDTQYF. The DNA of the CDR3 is TGTGCCAGCAGTTACACAGGGGCGAGCACAGATACGCAGTATTTT.

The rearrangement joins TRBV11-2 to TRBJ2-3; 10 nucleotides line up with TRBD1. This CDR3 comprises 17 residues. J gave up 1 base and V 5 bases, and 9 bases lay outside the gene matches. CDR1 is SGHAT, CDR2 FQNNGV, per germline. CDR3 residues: CASSPFGGTGGTDTQYF. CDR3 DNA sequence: TGTGCCAGCAGCCCCTTCGGCGGGACAGGGGGCACAGATACGCAGTATTTT. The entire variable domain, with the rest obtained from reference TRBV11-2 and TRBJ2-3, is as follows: EAGVAQSPRYKIIEKRQSVAFWCNPISGHATLYWYQQILGQGPKLLIQFQNNGVVDDSQLPKDRFSAERLKGVDSTLKIQPAKLEDSAVYLCASSPFGGTGGTDTQYFGPGTRLTVL.